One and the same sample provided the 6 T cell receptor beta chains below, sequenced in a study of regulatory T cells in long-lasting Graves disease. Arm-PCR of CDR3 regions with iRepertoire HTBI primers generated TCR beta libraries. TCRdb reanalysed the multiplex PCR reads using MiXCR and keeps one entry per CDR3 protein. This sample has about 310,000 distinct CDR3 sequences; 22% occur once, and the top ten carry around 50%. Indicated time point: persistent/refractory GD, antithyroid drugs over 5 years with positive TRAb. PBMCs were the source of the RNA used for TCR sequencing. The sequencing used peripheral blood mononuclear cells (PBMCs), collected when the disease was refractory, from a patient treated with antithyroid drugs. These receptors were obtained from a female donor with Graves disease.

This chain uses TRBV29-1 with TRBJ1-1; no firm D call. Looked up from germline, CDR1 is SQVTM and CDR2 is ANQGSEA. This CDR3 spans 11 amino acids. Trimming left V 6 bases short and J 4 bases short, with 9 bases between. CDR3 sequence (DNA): TGCAGCGTCCGCCCTGGCACTGAAGCTTTCTTT. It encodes CSVRPGTEAFF.

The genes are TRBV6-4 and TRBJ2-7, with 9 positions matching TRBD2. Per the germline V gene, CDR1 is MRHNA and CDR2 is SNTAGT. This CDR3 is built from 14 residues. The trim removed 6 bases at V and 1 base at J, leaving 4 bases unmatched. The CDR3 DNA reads TGTGCCAGCAGCAAAAGCGGGAGGTCCTACGAGCAGTACTTC. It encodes CASSKSGRSYEQYF.

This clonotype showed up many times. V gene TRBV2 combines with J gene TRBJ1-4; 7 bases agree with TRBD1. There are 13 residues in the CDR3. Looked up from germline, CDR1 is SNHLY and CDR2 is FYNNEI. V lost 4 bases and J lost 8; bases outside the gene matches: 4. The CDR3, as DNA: TGTGCCAGCAGTGTGCGACAGGGAGAAAAACTGTTTTTT. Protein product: CASSVRQGEKLFF.

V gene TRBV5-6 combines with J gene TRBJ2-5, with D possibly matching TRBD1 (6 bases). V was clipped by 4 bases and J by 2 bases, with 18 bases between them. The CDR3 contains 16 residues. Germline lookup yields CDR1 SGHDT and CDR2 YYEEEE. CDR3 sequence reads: CASSGTGTTEQETQYF. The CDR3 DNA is TGTGCCAGCAGCGGTACAGGGACCACAGAACAAGAGACCCAGTACTTC. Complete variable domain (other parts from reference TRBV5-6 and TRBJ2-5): DAGVTQSPTHLIKTRGQQVTLRCSPKSGHDTVSWYQQALGQGPQFIFQYYEEEERQRGNFPDRFSGHQFPNYSSELNVNALLLGDSALYLCASSGTGTTEQETQYFGPGTRLLVL.

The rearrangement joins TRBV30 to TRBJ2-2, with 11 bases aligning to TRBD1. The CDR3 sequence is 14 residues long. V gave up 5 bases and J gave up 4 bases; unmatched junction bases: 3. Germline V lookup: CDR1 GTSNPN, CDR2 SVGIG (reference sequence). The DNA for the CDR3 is TGTGCCTGGGGACAGGGGGCTTCCACCGGGGAGCTGTTTTTT. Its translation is CAWGQGASTGELFF.

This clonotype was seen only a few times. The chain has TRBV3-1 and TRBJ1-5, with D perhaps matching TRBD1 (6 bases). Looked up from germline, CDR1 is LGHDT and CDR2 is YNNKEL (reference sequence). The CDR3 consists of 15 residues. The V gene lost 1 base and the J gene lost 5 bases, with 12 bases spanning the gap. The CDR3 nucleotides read TGTGCCAGCAGCCAAGGAGCAACAGGGTATCAGCCCCAGCATTTT. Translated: CASSQGATGYQPQHF.